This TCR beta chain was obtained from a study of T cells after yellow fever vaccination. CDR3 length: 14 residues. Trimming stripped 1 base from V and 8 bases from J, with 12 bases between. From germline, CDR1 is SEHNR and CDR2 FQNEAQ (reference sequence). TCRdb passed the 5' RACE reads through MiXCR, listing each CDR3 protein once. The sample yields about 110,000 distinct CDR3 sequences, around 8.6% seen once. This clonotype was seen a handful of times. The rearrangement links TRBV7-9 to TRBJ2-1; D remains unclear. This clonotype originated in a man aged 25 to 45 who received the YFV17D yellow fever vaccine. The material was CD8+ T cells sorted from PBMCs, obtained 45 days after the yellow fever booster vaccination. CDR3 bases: TGTGCCAGCAGCTTAGGGAGCGTCACGTATGAGCAGTTCTTC. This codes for CASSLGSVTYEQFF.